This T cell receptor beta chain is from a study of blood T cell repertoires in COVID-19 (dated by TCRdb to the early 2020s). With regard to the full study: The collaborator samples originated in the United States, Italy and Spain and spanned the acute and convalescent phases of COVID-19. The sample metadata nearly always contained a de-identified subject ID, COVID-19 status, age in years and sex. Where available, HLA class I and class II types were taken from metadata supplied by the sample provider and were not determined by assay-based typing. The material from the prospective study consisted of cDNA or gDNA derived from T cells, B-cell-depleted T cells, or PBMCs. Subjects who had been exposed to COVID-19, were actively infected with it, or had recovered from it provided the deeply sampled blood TCRbeta repertoires that made up the dataset. A freely available public database, intended as a resource for researchers studying the immune response to SARS-CoV-2, is where the repertoires were released. Samples came from the ongoing ImmuneRACE study (first 160 participants) plus 1,254 subjects from 6 global collaborators.

Each collaborating institution followed its own protocols to collect whole blood in K2EDTA tubes. For TCRbeta analysis, collaborators shipped samples as frozen whole blood, isolated PBMCs, or DNA extracted from either of those sample types. Trimming takes 2 bases from V and 3 bases from J, and the germline ends sit 8 bases apart. The CDR3, from cysteine to phenylalanine, totals 13 residues. The DNA shown is the 39-base CDR3, in frame from base 1. Based on the germline V gene, the CDR1 and CDR2 sequences are SGHRS and YFSETQ. Results and caveats for the whole study, not just this receptor: How much clinical and demographic metadata was included differed by source and by participant, and the metadata was provided uncurated.

As for this clone: No antigen is known for it. One base away there is no much larger clone; base qualities are not given.

TCRbeta CDR3 regions were amplified from genomic DNA by means of the immunoSEQ Assay, a bias-controlled multiplex PCR. From the authors' description of their analysis: Nucleated cell counts per sample were estimated from amplification of reference gene primers within the assay. Sequence reads were collapsed and filtered to measure the absolute abundance of every unique TCRbeta CDR3 rearrangement. For each sample, productive Simpson clonality was calculated as the square root of Simpson's diversity index over productive rearrangements. The table comes from immuneACCESS by way of TCRdb, which keeps in-frame sequences with V and J called. Part of the clones is missing from these tables; in studies checked, under half for an unresolved V gene and the rest for unknown reasons. That table gives V, J and clone size, and the DNA gave D and trimming. This sample gives about 220,000 clones in total; less than 85% of them show up just once. The ten most abundant clones make up 3% to 4.5% of the sample.

The V and J genes are TRBV5-1 and TRBJ2-5, and TRBD2 may be the D gene, going by 6 matching bases. The sequencing input was peripheral blood. This TCR was sampled from a woman older than 75 with acute or convalescent COVID-19. The base sequence is TGCGCCAGCAGCTTCGGCGGGGAAGAGACCCAGTACTTC. Its protein reads: CASSFGGEETQYF.